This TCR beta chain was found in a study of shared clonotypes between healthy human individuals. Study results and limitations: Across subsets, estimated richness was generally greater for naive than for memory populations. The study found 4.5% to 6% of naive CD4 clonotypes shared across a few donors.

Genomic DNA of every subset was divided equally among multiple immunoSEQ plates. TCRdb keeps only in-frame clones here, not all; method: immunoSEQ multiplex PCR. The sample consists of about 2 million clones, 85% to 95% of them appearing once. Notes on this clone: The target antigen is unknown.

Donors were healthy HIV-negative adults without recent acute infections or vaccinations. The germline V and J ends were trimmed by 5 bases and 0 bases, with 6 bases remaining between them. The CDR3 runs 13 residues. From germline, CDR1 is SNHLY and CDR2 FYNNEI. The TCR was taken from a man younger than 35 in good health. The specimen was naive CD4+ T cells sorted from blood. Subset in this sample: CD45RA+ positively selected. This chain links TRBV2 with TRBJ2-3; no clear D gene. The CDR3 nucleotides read TGTGCCAGCAGTCGCGGCAGCACAGATACGCAGTATTTT. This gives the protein CASSRGSTDTQYF.